The table lists the clone carrying this TCR beta chain with a few counts. This sample's time point: pre-sensitization, week 0. As for treatment: therapeutic diphenylcyclopropenone sensitization with weekly scalp DPC. TCRdb re-called the RACE reads through MiXCR, storing one row per CDR3 protein. The sample includes around 300,000 distinct CDR3 sequences, 7.7% seen only once; the top ten take roughly 1.2%. These data belong to a study of human T cells and chemical hapten exposure. Study in general: Patch tests put 0.01% DPC on the upper back, read at 6 days. TCR yields per sample varied, mainly owing to small pooled library volume differences.

The CDR3 has 15 amino acids. The germline V gene has CDR1 SEHNR and CDR2 FQNEAQ (reference sequence). J lost 2 bases, V lost 5 bases, and 9 bases had no gene match. The V gene is TRBV7-9, the J gene TRBJ2-7; 7 nucleotides align to TRBD1. The clonotype comes from a man younger than 35 with alopecia areata. Some clones in this sample may be carry-over from other donors' samples. This sample comprised whole blood, obtained in connection with sensitization to the hapten diphenylcyclopropenone (DPC). The CDR3 spells CASSLDRVLPYEQYF. For the CDR3, the DNA is TGTGCCAGCAGCCTAGACAGGGTTTTACCCTACGAGCAGTACTTC.